The sequence of this T cell receptor beta chain was determined in a study of beta chain features in type 1 diabetes. Across the study: Comparable age, gender and cell yields were observed in patients relative to healthy donors.

Of the isolated RNA, all was reverse transcribed, and so the sequenced material was expressed TCRB transcripts. Some clones are missing from TCRdb's copy, which holds only in-frame ones; the method was immunoSEQ multiplex PCR. This sample carries tens of thousands of clones, about three fifths of them seen once, and the ten largest clones take around 0.29%. The study, taken as a whole, reports: Any HLA-type effect on TCRB rearrangement remained unresolved here. Sequencing the cDNA could make cells with high TCR expression show up more than they should. Moderately but significantly shorter TCRB CDR3s were found in Type 1 diabetes patients in all four CD4+ subsets. Naive, central memory and Treg TCRB repertoires appeared more alike in patients than in healthy donors.

The V segment lost 4 bases and the J segment 3 bases; nucleotides outside the gene matches: 10. In germline, CDR1 is MNHNS, CDR2 SASEGT. This CDR3 has 17 amino acids. On this clone itself: Antigen: not known.

The source material was stem cell memory CD4+ T cells from blood. This sequence joins TRBV6-1 and TRBJ2-2; 8 nucleotides align to TRBD1. The clonotype comes from a woman between 25 and 40 years old with type 1 diabetes. In DNA, the CDR3 is TGTGCCAGCAGTGTACGGACAGGGTGGGAGGACACCGGGGAGCTGTTTTTT. This gives the protein CASSVRTGWEDTGELFF.